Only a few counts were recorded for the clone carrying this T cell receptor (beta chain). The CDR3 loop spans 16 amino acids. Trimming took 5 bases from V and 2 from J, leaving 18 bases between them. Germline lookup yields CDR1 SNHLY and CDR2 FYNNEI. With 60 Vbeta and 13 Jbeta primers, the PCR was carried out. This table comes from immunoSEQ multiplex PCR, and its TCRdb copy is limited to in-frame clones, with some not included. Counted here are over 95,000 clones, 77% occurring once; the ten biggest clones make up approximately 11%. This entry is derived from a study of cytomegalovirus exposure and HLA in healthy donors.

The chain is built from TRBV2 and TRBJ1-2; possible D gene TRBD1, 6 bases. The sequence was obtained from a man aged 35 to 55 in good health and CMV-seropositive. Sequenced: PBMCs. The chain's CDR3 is CASSWDIQISNYGYTF. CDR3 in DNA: TGTGCCAGCAGTTGGGACATCCAGATCTCCAACTATGGCTACACCTTC.